This T cell receptor beta chain derives from a study of shared clonotypes between healthy human individuals. For the study at large: Researchers drew samples from two women and a few men aged 18 to 49. Study observations and caveats: Naive subsets typically showed greater estimated richness than memory subsets. Expectations were that clonotype sharing among donors would be affected by sequencing depth.

The V end lost 7 bases, the J end lost 5 bases, and 9 bases lay between the germline ends. CDR3 size: 11 residues. Germline V gene sequence: CDR1 SGDLS, CDR2 YYNGEE. CD45RO-negative CD8 cells positively selected for CCR7 made up the naive population, which excluded terminally differentiated effector memory CD45RA+ cells. Turning to this clone: Its antigen is undetermined.

Deep level was the assay's run setting. The protocol was immunoSEQ multiplex PCR, while the TCRdb copy is restricted to in-frame clones and leaves out a portion. This sample has about 820,000 clones; 80% to 95% occur once, and the top ten carry approximately 25%. This TCR was recovered from a man aged 30 to 45 in good health. The sample comprised naive CD8+ T cells sorted from blood. The chain has TRBV9 and TRBJ2-5, with D maybe TRBD2 (6 bases). DNA of the CDR3: TGTGCCAGCGGGCGGGGTGAGACCCAGTACTTC. Amino acids: CASGRGETQYF.